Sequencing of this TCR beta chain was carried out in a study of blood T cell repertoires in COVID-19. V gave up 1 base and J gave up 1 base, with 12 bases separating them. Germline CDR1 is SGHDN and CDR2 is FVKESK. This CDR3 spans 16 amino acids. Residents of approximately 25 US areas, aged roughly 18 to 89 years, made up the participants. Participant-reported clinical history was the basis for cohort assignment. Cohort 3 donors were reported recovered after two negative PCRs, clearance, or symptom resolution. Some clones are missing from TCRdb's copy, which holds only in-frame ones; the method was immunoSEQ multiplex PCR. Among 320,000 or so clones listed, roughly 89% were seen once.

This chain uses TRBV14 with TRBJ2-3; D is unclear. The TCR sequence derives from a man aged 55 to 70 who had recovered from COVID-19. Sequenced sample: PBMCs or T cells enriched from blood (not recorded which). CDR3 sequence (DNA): TGTGCCAGCAGCCAAGGGTCATACACCCGCACAGATACGCAGTATTTT. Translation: CASSQGSYTRTDTQYF.